Below are 21 T cell receptor beta chains sequenced from a single sample in a study of OX40 agonist ivuxolimab in advanced cancers. TCRdb's table, derived via immunoSEQ multiplex PCR, lists solely in-frame clones and lacks some. The data show some 20,000 clones, with around nine tenths seen just once and approximately 23% held by the top ten. The source was CD4+ or CD8+ T cells sorted from blood, collected in a trial of the OX40 agonist ivuxolimab. These receptors were collected from an adult with an advanced solid tumor such as melanoma, head and neck, liver or kidney cancer.

As regards this clone: Likely a read error: the CDR3 ends without its conserved phenylalanine or tryptophan. The chain recombines TRBV5-5 with TRBJ1-6; 7 bases line up with TRBD1. J gave up 11 bases and V 0 bases, and 17 bases lay outside the gene matches. The CDR3 consists of 18 residues. CDR1 is SGHKS and CDR2 is YYEKEE in the germline V gene (reference sequence). CDR3 protein: CASSLEGFIGNRGPPLHL. The CDR3 bases are TGTGCCAGCAGCTTGGAGGGTTTCATCGGAAACAGGGGTCCACCCCTCCACCTT.

This chain links TRBV7-6 with TRBJ1-2; D is uncertain. V was cut by 3 bases and J by 4 bases, with 9 bases left in between. Germline V gene data show CDR1 as SGHVS and CDR2 as FNYEAQ. This CDR3 comprises 13 residues. As DNA, the CDR3 is TGTGCCAGCAGCTTGACACCCCTCTATGGCTACACCTTC. Encoded protein: CASSLTPLYGYTF. Looking up the rest from reference TRBV7-6 and TRBJ1-2 gives the full variable domain: GAGVSQSPRYKVTKRGQDVALRCDPISGHVSLYWYRQALGQGPEFLTYFNYEAQQDKSGLPNDRFSAERPEGSISTLTIQRTEQRDSAMYRCASSLTPLYGYTFGSGTRLTVV.

The genes are TRBV11-1 and TRBJ2-7; tentative D call: TRBD1 (6 bases). Germline values: CDR1 SGHAT, CDR2 FQDESV (reference sequence). The CDR3 is made up of 13 amino acids. Trimming shortened V by 5 bases and J by 3 bases, and 11 bases separated the two germline ends. The CDR3: CASSQDSLYEQYF. The CDR3 bases are TGTGCCAGCAGCCAGGACAGTCTCTACGAGCAGTACTTC.

The chain is built from TRBV7-9 and TRBJ2-3; 11 nucleotides line up with TRBD2. The CDR3 has 18 amino acids. The germline V gene encodes CDR1 SEHNR and CDR2 FQNEAQ (reference sequence). V lost 6 bases, J lost 2 bases, and 13 bases stayed unmatched. The CDR3 here is CASRPGLAGGTFTDTQYF. In DNA form, the CDR3 reads TGTGCCAGCAGACCAGGGCTAGCGGGGGGAACCTTCACAGATACGCAGTATTTT.

The CDR3 reads CASSLSPVLNYGYTF. CDR3 bases: TGTGCCAGCAGTTTATCACCGGTGCTGAACTATGGCTACACCTTC. The J gene is TRBJ1-2, the V gene TRBV27; D not resolved. The germline gives CDR1 MNHEY, CDR2 SMNVEV (reference sequence). This CDR3 is 15 amino acids long. V was cut by 0 bases and J by 2 bases, with 10 bases left in between.

The chain uses TRBV7-8 and TRBJ1-2; no clear D gene. This CDR3 is built from 12 residues. Trimming left V 5 bases short and J 6 bases short, with 10 bases between. Germline values: CDR1 SGHVS, CDR2 FQNEAQ. The CDR3 spells CASSLNVDGYTF. The CDR3, as DNA: TGTGCCAGCAGCCTCAACGTTGATGGCTACACCTTC.

The rearrangement joins TRBV28 to TRBJ2-7; D gene uncertain. CDR3 length: 13 residues. CDR1 and CDR2 from the germline V gene are MDHEN and SYDVKM. The germline V and J ends were trimmed by 5 bases and 5 bases, with 13 bases remaining between them. CDR3 in amino acids: CASSTTIVHEQYF. In nucleotides, the CDR3 is TGTGCCAGCAGTACCACAATTGTCCACGAGCAGTACTTC. Drawing the rest from reference TRBV28 and TRBJ2-7, the complete variable domain is DVKVTQSSRYLVKRTGEKVFLECVQDMDHENMFWYRQDPGLGLRLIYFSYDVKMKEKGDIPEGYSVSREKKERFSLILESASTNQTSMYLCASSTTIVHEQYFGPGTRLTVT.

The V and J genes are TRBV7-3 and TRBJ2-7; 9 nucleotides line up with TRBD1. Looked up from germline, CDR1 is SGHTA and CDR2 is FQGTGA. The CDR3 totals 13 residues. V gave up 5 bases and J gave up 7 bases; unmatched junction bases: 6. The DNA of the CDR3 is TGTGCCAGCAGCCAAGGGACAGGGCGGGAGCAGTACTTC. Translated: CASSQGTGREQYF. The complete variable domain, with remaining parts taken from reference TRBV7-3 and TRBJ2-7, reads GAGVSQTPSNKVTEKGKYVELRCDPISGHTALYWYRQSLGQGPEFLIYFQGTGAADDSGLPNDRFFAVRPEGSVSTLKIQRTERGDSAVYLCASSQGTGREQYFGPGTRLTVT.

V usage is TRBV9 and J usage is TRBJ2-1, with D possibly TRBD2 on 5 matching bases. The CDR3 spans 14 residues. V lost 8 bases, J lost 0 bases, and 12 bases lay in between. Germline-derived CDR1 and CDR2 are SGDLS and YYNGEE. The CDR3 loop reads CASWDGSSYNEQFF. Written as DNA, the CDR3 is TGTGCCAGTTGGGATGGGAGCTCCTACAATGAGCAGTTCTTC.

The J gene is TRBJ2-7, the V gene TRBV6-6; tentative D call: TRBD1 (6 bases). Trimming took 5 bases from V and 6 from J, leaving 14 bases between them. This CDR3 contains 13 residues. Germline CDR1 MNHNY, CDR2 SVGAGI (reference sequence). The CDR3 DNA is TGTGCCAGCAGTCTACAGGGATCCCCCGAGCAGTACTTC. Translating gives CASSLQGSPEQYF.

CDR3: CAISAEGLEPQHF. CDR3 nucleotides: TGTGCCATCAGTGCTGAGGGGTTGGAGCCCCAGCATTTT. The chain is built from TRBV10-3 and TRBJ1-5; tentative D call: TRBD1 (5 bases). V lost 4 bases, J lost 8 bases, and 12 bases lay in between. This CDR3 region has 13 residues. The germline CDR1 and CDR2 sequences are ENHRY and SYGVKD.

This sequence joins TRBV7-6 and TRBJ1-1; no reliable D call. V was pared by 1 base and J by 4 bases, with 13 bases between. Germline CDR1 and CDR2: SGHVS and FNYEAQ. The CDR3 sequence is 15 residues long. The CDR3 loop reads CASSLGTPGITEAFF. The CDR3 nucleotides are TGTGCCAGCAGCTTAGGAACGCCTGGGATCACTGAAGCTTTCTTT.

The V gene is TRBV6-5, the J gene TRBJ1-3; 8 bases map to TRBD1. V shed 1 base, J shed 8 bases, and the junction held 7 bases outside the gene matches. The CDR3 has 15 residues. The germline V gene has CDR1 MNHEY and CDR2 SVGAGI. Here the CDR3 reads CASSYLDRAADTIYF. DNA of the CDR3: TGTGCCAGCAGTTACTTGGACAGGGCTGCGGACACCATATATTTT.

The chain uses TRBV19 and TRBJ2-7; D gene unclear. The CDR3 runs to 14 residues. Germline CDR1 is LNHDA and CDR2 is SQIVND (reference sequence). V was shortened by 8 bases and J by 4 bases, with 18 bases between the two germline ends. The CDR3 DNA sequence: TGTGCCAGTGCCCCCCCCCTCAAGCCTTACGAGCAGTACTTC. Translation: CASAPPLKPYEQYF.

The genes are TRBV13 and TRBJ2-1; no definite D call. This CDR3 spans 12 amino acids. Trimming removed 5 bases from V and 6 bases from J, with 8 bases in between. The V gene's germline CDR1 is PRHDT and CDR2 FYEKMQ (reference sequence). CDR3 coding DNA: TGTGCCAGCAGCCCCCGCCCCAATGAGCAGTTCTTC. Translating gives CASSPRPNEQFF.

The rearrangement links TRBV5-4 to TRBJ1-4, with 8 bases that match TRBD1. V shed 4 bases and J 8 bases; nucleotides not matched to a gene: 4. Looked up from germline, CDR1 is SGHNT and CDR2 is YYREEE (reference sequence). The CDR3 runs to 13 residues. The DNA of the CDR3 is TGTGCCAGCAGCCCATACAGGGGGGAAAAACTGTTTTTT. This encodes CASSPYRGEKLFF. Together with reference TRBV5-4 and TRBJ1-4, the CDR3 gives the full variable domain: ETGVTQSPTHLIKTRGQQVTLRCSSQSGHNTVSWYQQALGQGPQFIFQYYREEENGRGNFPPRFSGLQFPNYSSELNVNALELDDSALYLCASSPYRGEKLFFGSGTQLSVL.

This clone appeared a single time. The V and J genes are TRBV6-6 and TRBJ2-2; D is ambiguous. Germline CDR1 and CDR2: MNHNY and SVGAGI (reference sequence). The CDR3 runs to 16 residues. The V gene lost 7 bases and the J gene lost 6 bases, with 21 bases spanning the gap. In DNA form, the CDR3 reads TGTGCCAGCAATGACACCCCAGGAACTCGGGCCGGGGAGCTGTTTTTT. The encoded protein is CASNDTPGTRAGELFF.

The genes are TRBV29-1 and TRBJ2-3, with D possibly being TRBD2 (7 bases). This CDR3 has 14 amino acids. Germline lookup yields CDR1 SQVTM and CDR2 ANQGSEA. V lost 7 bases to trimming and J lost 9 bases, with 23 bases between them. This CDR3 reads CSAIGGAFSGTQYF. In nucleotides, the CDR3 is TGCAGCGCTATAGGGGGGGCTTTTTCAGGCACGCAGTATTTT.

This clone was picked up a small number of times. V gene TRBV10-2 combines with J gene TRBJ1-1, with D tentatively TRBD1 (6 bases). Germline V gives CDR1 WSHSY, CDR2 SAAADI. The V and J ends lost 6 bases and 3 bases respectively, with 20 bases between them. The CDR3 is 16 residues long. The CDR3 is CASRTPQGGGDTEAFF. DNA of the CDR3: TGCGCCAGCAGGACCCCGCAGGGTGGGGGCGACACTGAAGCTTTCTTT.

The chain couples TRBV10-3 to TRBJ1-2; 7 nucleotides agree with TRBD1. The CDR3 is 15 amino acids. Germline V gene lookup returns CDR1 ENHRY and CDR2 SYGVKD. Trimming removed 0 bases from V and 4 bases from J; junction bases left unmatched: 5. The CDR3 sequence: CAISESKGGGYGYTF. The CDR3 bases are TGTGCCATCAGTGAGTCGAAAGGGGGCGGCTATGGCTACACCTTC.

The chain couples TRBV2 to TRBJ1-2; no definite D call. This CDR3 has 14 residues. The germline V gene encodes CDR1 SNHLY and CDR2 FYNNEI. The V and J ends lost 4 bases and 8 bases respectively, with 17 bases between them. CDR3: CASSGGRREWGYTF. DNA for the CDR3: TGTGCCAGCAGTGGCGGACGAAGAGAATGGGGCTACACCTTC.